The 3 T cell receptor beta chains listed next were all sequenced from one sample in a study of T cell changes during pregnancy in multiple sclerosis. Some clones are missing from TCRdb's copy, which holds only in-frame ones; the method was immunoSEQ multiplex PCR. This sample yields around 88,000 clones, of which roughly 94% are seen a single time; more than 2% belongs to the top ten. The specimen comprised peripheral blood, sampled after pregnancy. The receptors were sampled from a female donor in good health, enrolled as a control in a pregnancy study.

The chain employs TRBV5-1 and TRBJ2-5, with D possibly TRBD1 on 6 matching bases. The CDR3 has 16 residues. Per germline, CDR1 SGHRS and CDR2 YFSETQ. Trimming stripped 6 bases from V and 2 bases from J, with 20 bases between. In DNA, the CDR3 is TGCGCCAGCACCATTTCCGGGACACCTTCTCAAGAGACCCAGTACTTC. Encoded protein: CASTISGTPSQETQYF. The whole variable domain, remainder taken from reference TRBV5-1 and TRBJ2-5, is KAGVTQTPRYLIKTRGQQVTLSCSPISGHRSVSWYQQTPGQGLQFLFEYFSETQRNKGNFPGRFSGRQFSNSRSEMNVSTLELGDSALYLCASTISGTPSQETQYFGPGTRLLVL.

V gene TRBV11-2 combines with J gene TRBJ1-2; the D gene is possibly TRBD1 (5 bases). This CDR3 is 17 amino acids long. Trimming removed 5 bases at V and 0 bases at J, with 19 bases between. Germline V gene data show CDR1 as SGHAT and CDR2 as FQNNGV. CDR3 in amino acids: CASSGGALRIPNYGYTF. CDR3 DNA: TGTGCCAGCAGCGGAGGGGCCCTGCGCATTCCTAACTATGGCTACACCTTC.

This sequence joins TRBV23-1 and TRBJ2-1; possible D gene TRBD1, 6 bases. TRBV23-1 is noted as an ORF with a role that remains uncertain. Deletions cut 4 bases from V and 0 bases from J, with 13 bases between. This CDR3 comprises 16 residues. CDR3 amino acids: CASSRGQGTSYNEQFF. The CDR3 DNA sequence: TGCGCCAGCAGTCGGGGCCAGGGGACCTCCTACAATGAGCAGTTCTTC.